The present TCR beta chain was sequenced within a study of blood T cells in healthy people across ages. This clonotype was counted between two and nine times. Its antigen remains unidentified. Germline lookup yields CDR1 MGHRA and CDR2 YSYEKL. The CDR3 consists of 16 residues. Trimming removed 3 bases from V and 4 bases from J, with 13 bases in between. General study findings and limits: TCR beta diversity tracked closely with naive T cell percentage.

A sample-barcoded 5' primer and a J-beta primer mix were used in a second PCR of roughly 7 to 12 cycles. TCRdb re-analysed the 5' RACE reads in MiXCR, keeping a single row per CDR3 protein. The table records about 1.4 million distinct CDR3 sequences, approximately 60% of them present only once. What was sequenced was blood. The chain links TRBV4-1 to TRBJ2-6; no clear D gene. This clonotype was obtained from a man between 18 and 29 years old in good health. CDR3 sequence: CASSHDAESGANVLTF. The CDR3 bases are TGCGCCAGCAGCCATGACGCAGAGTCGGGGGCCAACGTCCTGACTTTC.